The sequence of this T cell receptor beta chain was determined in a study of T cell changes during pregnancy in multiple sclerosis. Deletions cut 3 bases from V and 1 base from J, with 10 bases between. This CDR3 is built from 14 residues. Per the germline V gene, CDR1 is LNHNV and CDR2 is YYDKDF (reference sequence). Using immunoSEQ multiplex PCR, the repertoire was profiled, and TCRdb retains in-frame clones only, with some absent. The sample consists of over 35,000 clones, approximately 90% of them appearing once. The source is a female donor with multiple sclerosis, enrolled in a pregnancy study. The rearrangement joins TRBV15 to TRBJ2-7; tentative D call: TRBD2 (6 bases). This specimen consisted of CD4+ T cells from peripheral blood mononuclear cells, obtained in the third trimester of pregnancy. The CDR3 protein is CATSRERESYEQYF. CDR3 DNA sequence: TGTGCCACCAGCAGGGAACGGGAGTCCTACGAGCAGTACTTC.